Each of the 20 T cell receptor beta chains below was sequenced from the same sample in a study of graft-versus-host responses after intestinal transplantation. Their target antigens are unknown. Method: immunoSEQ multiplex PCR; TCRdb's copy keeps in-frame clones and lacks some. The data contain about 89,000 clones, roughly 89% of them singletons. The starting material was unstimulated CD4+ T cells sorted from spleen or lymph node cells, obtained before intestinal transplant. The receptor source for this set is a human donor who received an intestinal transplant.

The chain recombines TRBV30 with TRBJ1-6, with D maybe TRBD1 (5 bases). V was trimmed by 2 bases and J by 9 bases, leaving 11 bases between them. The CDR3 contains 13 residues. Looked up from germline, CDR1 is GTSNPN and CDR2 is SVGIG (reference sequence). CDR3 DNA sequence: TGTGCCTGGAGTTTACAAAGGGGTTCACCCCTCCACTTT. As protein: CAWSLQRGSPLHF.

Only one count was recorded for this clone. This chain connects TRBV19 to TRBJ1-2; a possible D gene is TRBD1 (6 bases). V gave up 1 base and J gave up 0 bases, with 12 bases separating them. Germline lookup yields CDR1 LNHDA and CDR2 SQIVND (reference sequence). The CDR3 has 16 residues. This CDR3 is CASSIGTAPANYGYTF. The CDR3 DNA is TGTGCCAGTAGTATAGGGACAGCGCCTGCTAACTATGGCTACACCTTC.

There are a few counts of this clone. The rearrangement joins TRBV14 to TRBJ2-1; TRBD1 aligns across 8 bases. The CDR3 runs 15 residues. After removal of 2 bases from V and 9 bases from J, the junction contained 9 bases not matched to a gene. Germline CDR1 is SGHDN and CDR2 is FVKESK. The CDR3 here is CASSQWTGSEGEQFF. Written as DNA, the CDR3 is TGTGCCAGCAGCCAATGGACAGGGAGTGAGGGTGAGCAGTTCTTC.

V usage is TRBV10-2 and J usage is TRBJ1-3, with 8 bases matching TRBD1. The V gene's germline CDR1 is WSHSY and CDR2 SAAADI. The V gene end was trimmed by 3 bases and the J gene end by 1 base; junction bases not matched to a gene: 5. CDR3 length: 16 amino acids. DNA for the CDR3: TGCGCCAGCAGTGACCCCAGGGGGCTGTCTGGAAACACCATATATTTT. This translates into CASSDPRGLSGNTIYF.

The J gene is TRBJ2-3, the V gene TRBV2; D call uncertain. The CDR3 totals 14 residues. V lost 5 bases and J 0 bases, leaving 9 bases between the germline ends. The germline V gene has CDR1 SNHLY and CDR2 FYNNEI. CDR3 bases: TGTGCCAGCAGTCCTAGTCTAAGCACAGATACGCAGTATTTT. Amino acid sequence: CASSPSLSTDTQYF.

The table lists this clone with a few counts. Here the CDR3 reads CASSRGVNEKLFF. The CDR3 DNA follows: TGTGCCAGCAGCCGGGGGGTAAATGAAAAACTGTTTTTT. The V and J genes are TRBV7-9 and TRBJ1-4, with TRBD1 as a possible D gene (5 bases). V lost 5 bases and J 5 bases, leaving 9 bases between the germline ends. CDR1 SEHNR and CDR2 FQNEAQ come from the germline V gene (reference sequence). This CDR3 spans 13 amino acids.

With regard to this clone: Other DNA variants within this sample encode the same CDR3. The CDR3 spells CASSLLSGGSTDTQYF. CDR3 sequence (DNA): TGTGCCAGCAGTTTACTGTCAGGCGGGAGCACAGATACGCAGTATTTT. The chain has TRBV6-6 and TRBJ2-3, with D perhaps TRBD2 (5 bases). The V end lost 4 bases, the J end lost 0 bases, and 14 bases lay between the germline ends. The CDR3 has 16 residues. Germline V CDR1 and CDR2: MNHNY, SVGAGI (reference sequence).

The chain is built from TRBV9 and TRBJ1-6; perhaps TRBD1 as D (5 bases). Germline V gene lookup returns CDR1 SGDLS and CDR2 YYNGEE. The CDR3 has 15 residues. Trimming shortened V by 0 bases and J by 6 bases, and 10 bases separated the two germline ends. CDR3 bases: TGTGCCAGCAGCGTAGGGGGGGGTGGTAATTCACCCCTCCACTTT. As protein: CASSVGGGGNSPLHF. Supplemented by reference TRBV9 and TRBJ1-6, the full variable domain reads DSGVTQTPKHLITATGQRVTLRCSPRSGDLSVYWYQQSLDQGLQFLIQYYNGEERAKGNILERFSAQQFPDLHSELNLSSLELGDSALYFCASSVGGGGNSPLHFGNGTRLTVT.

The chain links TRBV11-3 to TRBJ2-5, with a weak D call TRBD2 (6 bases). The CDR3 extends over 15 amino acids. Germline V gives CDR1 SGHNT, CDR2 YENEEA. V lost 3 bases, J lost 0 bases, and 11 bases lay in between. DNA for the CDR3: TGTGCCAGCAGCTTTCCGGGGGAGAACCAAGAGACCCAGTACTTC. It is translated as CASSFPGENQETQYF.

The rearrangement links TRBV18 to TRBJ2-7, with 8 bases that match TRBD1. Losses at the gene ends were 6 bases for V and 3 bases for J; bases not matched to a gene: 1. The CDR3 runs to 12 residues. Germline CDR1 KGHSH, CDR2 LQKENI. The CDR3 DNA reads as TGTGCCAGCTCGGGGACAGGCTACGAGCAGTACTTC. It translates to CASSGTGYEQYF.

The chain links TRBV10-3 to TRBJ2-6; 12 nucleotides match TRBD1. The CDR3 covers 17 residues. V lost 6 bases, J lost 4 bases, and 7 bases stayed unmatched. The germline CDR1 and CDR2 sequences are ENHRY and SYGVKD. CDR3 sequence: CAISPGQGAMGANVLTF. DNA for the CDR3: TGTGCCATCAGCCCGGGACAGGGGGCGATGGGGGCCAACGTCCTGACTTTC.

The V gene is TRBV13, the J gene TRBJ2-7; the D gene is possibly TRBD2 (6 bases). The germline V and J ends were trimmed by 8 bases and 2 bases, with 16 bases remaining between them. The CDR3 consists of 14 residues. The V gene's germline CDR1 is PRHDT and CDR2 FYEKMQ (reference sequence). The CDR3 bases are TGTGCCAGCCGAGGACTAACAGGTCCCTACGAGCAGTACTTC. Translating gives CASRGLTGPYEQYF. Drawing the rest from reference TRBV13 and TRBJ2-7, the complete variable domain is AAGVIQSPRHLIKEKRETATLKCYPIPRHDTVYWYQQGPGQDPQFLISFYEKMQSDKGSIPDRFSAQQFSDYHSELNMSSLELGDSALYFCASRGLTGPYEQYFGPGTRLTVT.

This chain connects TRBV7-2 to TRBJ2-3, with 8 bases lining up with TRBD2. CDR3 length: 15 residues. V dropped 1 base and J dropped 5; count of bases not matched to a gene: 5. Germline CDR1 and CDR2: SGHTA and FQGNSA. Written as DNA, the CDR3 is TGTGCCAGCAGCTTAGAGCGGGGGTTCGGAGATACGCAGTATTTT. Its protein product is CASSLERGFGDTQYF.

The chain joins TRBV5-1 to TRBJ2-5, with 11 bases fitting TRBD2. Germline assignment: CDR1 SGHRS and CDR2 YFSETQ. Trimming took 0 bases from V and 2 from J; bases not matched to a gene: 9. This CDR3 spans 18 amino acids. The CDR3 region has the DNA TGCGCCAGCAGCTTGGATCTAGCGGGGGGTATCCAACAAGAGACCCAGTACTTC. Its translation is CASSLDLAGGIQQETQYF.

The CDR3: CASSQGTAQETQYF. DNA for the CDR3: TGTGCCAGCAGCCAGGGGACAGCACAAGAGACCCAGTACTTC. V is TRBV21-1 and J is TRBJ2-5; the table's D gene call, TRBD1, was not cross checked with the DNA. TRBV21-1 is a known pseudogene. CDR3 length: 14 residues.

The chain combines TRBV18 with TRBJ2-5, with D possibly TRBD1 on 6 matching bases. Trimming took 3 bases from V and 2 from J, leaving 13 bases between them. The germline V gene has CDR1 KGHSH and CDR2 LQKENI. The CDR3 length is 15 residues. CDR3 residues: CASSPVRTDQETQYF. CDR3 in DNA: TGTGCCAGCTCACCGGTAAGGACAGATCAAGAGACCCAGTACTTC.

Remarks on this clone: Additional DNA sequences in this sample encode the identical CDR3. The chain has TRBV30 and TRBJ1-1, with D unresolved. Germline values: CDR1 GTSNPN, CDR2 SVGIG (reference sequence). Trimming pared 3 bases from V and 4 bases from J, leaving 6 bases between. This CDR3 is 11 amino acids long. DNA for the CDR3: TGTGCCTGGAGCCGGGGCACTGAAGCTTTCTTT. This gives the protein CAWSRGTEAFF.

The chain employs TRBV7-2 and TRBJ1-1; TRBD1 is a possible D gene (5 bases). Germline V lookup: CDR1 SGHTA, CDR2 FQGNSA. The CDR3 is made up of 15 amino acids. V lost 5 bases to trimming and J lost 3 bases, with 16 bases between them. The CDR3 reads CASSQKQGMYTEAFF. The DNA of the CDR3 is TGTGCCAGCAGCCAAAAGCAGGGTATGTACACTGAAGCTTTCTTT. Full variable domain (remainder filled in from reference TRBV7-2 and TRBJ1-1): GAGVSQSPSNKVTEKGKDVELRCDPISGHTALYWYRQSLGQGLEFLIYFQGNSAPDKSGLPSDRFSAERTGGSVSTLTIQRTQQEDSAVYLCASSQKQGMYTEAFFGQGTRLTVV.

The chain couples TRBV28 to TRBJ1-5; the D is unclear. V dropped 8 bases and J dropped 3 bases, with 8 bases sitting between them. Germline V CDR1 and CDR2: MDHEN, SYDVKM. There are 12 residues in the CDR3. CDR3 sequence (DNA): TGTGCCAGCTGGCAGGACAATCAGCCCCAGCATTTT. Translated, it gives CASWQDNQPQHF. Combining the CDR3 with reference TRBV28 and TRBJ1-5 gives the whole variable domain DVKVTQSSRYLVKRTGEKVFLECVQDMDHENMFWYRQDPGLGLRLIYFSYDVKMKEKGDIPEGYSVSREKKERFSLILESASTNQTSMYLCASWQDNQPQHFGDGTRLSIL.

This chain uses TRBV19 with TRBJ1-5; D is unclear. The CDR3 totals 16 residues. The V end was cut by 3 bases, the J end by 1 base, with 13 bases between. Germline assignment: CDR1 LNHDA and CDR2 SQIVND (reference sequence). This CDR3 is CASSIFAPRSNQPQHF. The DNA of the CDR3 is TGTGCCAGTAGTATTTTCGCACCTCGGAGCAATCAGCCCCAGCATTTT.